This TCR beta chain was profiled in a study of blood T cell repertoires in COVID-19 (dated by TCRdb to the early 2020s). Some background on the complete study: Collaborator samples came from the United States, Italy and Spain and covered acute and convalescent phases of COVID-19. The prospective study material was composed of cDNA or gDNA derived from T cells, B-cell-depleted T cells, or PBMCs. Subjects who had been exposed to COVID-19, were actively infected with it, or had recovered from it provided the deeply sampled blood TCRbeta repertoires that made up the dataset. A freely available public database, intended as a resource for researchers studying the immune response to SARS-CoV-2, is where the repertoires were released. Samples were obtained from the ongoing ImmuneRACE study (first 160 participants) and from some 1,200 subjects provided by 6 global collaborators. The sample metadata nearly always contained a de-identified subject ID, COVID-19 status, age in years and sex. Where HLA class I and class II types were available, the types were taken from metadata supplied by the sample provider, not from assay-based typing. What the study reported, not specific to this receptor: The quantity of clinical and demographic metadata differed by source and by participant and was supplied without curation.

TCRbeta CDR3 regions were amplified from genomic DNA by means of the immunoSEQ Assay, a bias-controlled multiplex PCR. Per the original workflow: Within the assay, amplification of reference gene primers was used to estimate how many nucleated cells each sample contained. Sequence reads were collapsed and filtered to measure the absolute abundance of every unique TCRbeta CDR3 rearrangement. For each sample, productive Simpson clonality was calculated by taking the square root of Simpson's diversity index across productive rearrangements. TCRdb carries this immuneACCESS record with in-frame sequences only. Its versions omit some clonotypes, under half of them owing to an unresolved V gene in the studies checked, with the rest unexplained. The DNA gave D and trimming, while V, J and clone size come from that table. This sample gives some 240,000 clones in total; roughly 84% of them show up just once. Less than 2% of the sample is held by the ten biggest clonotypes.

On this clone: It lacks a known antigen. No base-level quality is on record; no much larger clone is a single base apart.

Another Seattle source contributed samples from volunteer blood donors who had recovered from COVID-19. Whole blood was collected in K2EDTA tubes by collaborating institutions according to the institutions' own protocols. For TCRbeta analysis, collaborators shipped samples in one of three forms: frozen whole blood, isolated PBMCs, or DNA extracted from either of those sample types. V is reduced by 0 bases and J by 7 bases, leaving a spacing of 16 bases between them. From a lookup of the germline V gene, CDR1 and CDR2 are SGHVS and FNYEAQ. The CDR3 starts with the cysteine, ends with the phenylalanine, and has 16 residues. CDR3 DNA only is kept here, 48 bases in frame from base 1.

Material: peripheral blood. The sequence was collected from a woman aged 40 to 50 who had recovered from COVID-19. The chain joins TRBV7-6 to TRBJ1-5, and TRBD1 may be the D gene, going by 5 matching bases. Here the CDR3 is given as CASSLAAGTVGQPQHF. Here is the DNA: TGTGCCAGCAGCTTAGCAGCGGGGACGGTCGGACAGCCCCAGCATTTT.